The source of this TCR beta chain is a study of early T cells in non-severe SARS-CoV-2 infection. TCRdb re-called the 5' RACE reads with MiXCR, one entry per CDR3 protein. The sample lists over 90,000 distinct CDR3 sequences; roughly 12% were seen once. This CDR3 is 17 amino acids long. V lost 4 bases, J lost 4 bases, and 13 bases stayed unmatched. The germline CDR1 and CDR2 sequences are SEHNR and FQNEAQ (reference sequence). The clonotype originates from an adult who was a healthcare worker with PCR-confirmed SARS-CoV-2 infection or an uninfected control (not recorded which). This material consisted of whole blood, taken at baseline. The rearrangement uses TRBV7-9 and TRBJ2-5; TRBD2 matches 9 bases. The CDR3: CASSSLWLAGRAETQYF. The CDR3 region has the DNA TGTGCCAGCAGCTCGCTTTGGCTAGCGGGAAGAGCAGAGACCCAGTACTTC.